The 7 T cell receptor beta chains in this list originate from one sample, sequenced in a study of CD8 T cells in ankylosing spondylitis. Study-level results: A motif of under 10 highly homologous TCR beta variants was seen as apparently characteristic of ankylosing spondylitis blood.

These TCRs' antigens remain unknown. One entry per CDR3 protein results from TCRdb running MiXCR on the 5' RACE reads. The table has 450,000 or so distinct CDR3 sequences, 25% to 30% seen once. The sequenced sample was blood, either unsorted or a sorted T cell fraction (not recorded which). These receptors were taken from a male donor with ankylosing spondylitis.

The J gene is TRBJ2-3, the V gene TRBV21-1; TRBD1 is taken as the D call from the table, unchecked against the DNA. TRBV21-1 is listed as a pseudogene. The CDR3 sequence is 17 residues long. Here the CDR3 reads CASSLERGGTGEDTQYF. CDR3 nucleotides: TGTGCCAGCAGTCTTGAAAGGGGTGGGACAGGGGAAGATACGCAGTATTTT.

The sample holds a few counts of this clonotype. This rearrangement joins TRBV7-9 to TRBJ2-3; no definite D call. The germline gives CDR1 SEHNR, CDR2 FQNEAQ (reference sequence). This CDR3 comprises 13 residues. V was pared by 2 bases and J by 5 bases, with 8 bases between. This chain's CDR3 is CASSLKGGDTQYF. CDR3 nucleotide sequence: TGTGCCAGCAGCTTAAAGGGCGGAGATACGCAGTATTTT.

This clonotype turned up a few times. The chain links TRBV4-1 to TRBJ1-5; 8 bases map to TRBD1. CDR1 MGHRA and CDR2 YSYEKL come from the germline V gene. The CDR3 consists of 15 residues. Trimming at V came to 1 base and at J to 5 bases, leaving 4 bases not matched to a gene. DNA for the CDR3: TGCGCCAGCAGCCAAGTCGGACAGGGTTATCAGCCCCAGCATTTT. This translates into CASSQVGQGYQPQHF.

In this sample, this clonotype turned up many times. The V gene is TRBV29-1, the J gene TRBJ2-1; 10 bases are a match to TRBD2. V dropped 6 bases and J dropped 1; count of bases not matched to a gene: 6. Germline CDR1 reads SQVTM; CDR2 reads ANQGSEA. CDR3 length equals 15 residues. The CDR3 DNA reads TGCAGCGTGAGAACTAGCGGGGTTTCCTACAATGAGCAGTTCTTC. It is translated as CSVRTSGVSYNEQFF.

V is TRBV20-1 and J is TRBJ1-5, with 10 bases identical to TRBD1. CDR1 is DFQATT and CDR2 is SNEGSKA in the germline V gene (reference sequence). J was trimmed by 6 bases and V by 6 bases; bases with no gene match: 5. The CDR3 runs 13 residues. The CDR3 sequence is CSAWTGGIQPQHF. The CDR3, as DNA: TGCAGTGCCTGGACAGGGGGTATTCAGCCCCAGCATTTT.

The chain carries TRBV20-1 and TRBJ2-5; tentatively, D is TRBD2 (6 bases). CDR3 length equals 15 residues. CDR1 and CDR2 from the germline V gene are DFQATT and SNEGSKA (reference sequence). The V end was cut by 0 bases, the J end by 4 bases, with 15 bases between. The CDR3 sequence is CSARDPGLGAETQYF. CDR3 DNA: TGCAGTGCTAGAGACCCGGGACTCGGGGCAGAGACCCAGTACTTC.

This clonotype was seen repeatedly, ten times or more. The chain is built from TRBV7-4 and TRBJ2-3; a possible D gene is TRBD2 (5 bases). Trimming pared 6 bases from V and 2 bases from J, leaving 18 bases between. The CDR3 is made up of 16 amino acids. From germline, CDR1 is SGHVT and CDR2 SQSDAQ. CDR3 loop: CASSLILENFTDTQYF. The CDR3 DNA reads TGTGCCAGCAGTCTGATACTAGAGAACTTCACAGATACGCAGTATTTT.